This TCR beta chain stems from a study of T cell responses to AZD1222 COVID-19 vaccine. After removal of 0 bases from V and 5 bases from J, the junction contained 9 bases not matched to a gene. CDR3 length: 19 amino acids. Germline-derived CDR1 and CDR2 are MNHEY and SVGEGT. The repertoire was sequenced with immunoSEQ multiplex PCR; TCRdb's copy has only in-frame clones and lacks some. The table records 65,000 to 90,000 clones, approximately 89% of them present only once. The V call is TRBV6-2 or TRBV6-3, the J call TRBJ2-5; TRBD2 matches 16 bases. Sequenced material: peripheral blood, taken 28 days after the second AZD1222 dose. The TCR was taken from an adult who received the AZD1222 COVID-19 vaccine. The CDR3 sequence: CASSYSDSGTSGRAETQYF. The CDR3 DNA reads TGTGCCAGCAGTTACTCGGACTCCGGGACTAGCGGGAGGGCGGAGACCCAGTACTTC.